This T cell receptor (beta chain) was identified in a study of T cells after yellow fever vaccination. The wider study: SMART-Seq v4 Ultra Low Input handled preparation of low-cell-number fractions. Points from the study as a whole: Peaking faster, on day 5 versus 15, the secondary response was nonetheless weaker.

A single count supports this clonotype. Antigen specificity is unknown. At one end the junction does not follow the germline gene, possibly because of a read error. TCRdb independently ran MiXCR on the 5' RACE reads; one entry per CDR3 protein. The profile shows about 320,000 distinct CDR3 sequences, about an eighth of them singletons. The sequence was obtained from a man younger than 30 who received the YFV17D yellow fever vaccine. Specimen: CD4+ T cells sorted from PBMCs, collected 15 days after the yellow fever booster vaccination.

In DNA form, the CDR3 reads TGCGCCAGCAGCTTGGAGGCGGGGGCTGGGGCCAACGTCCTGAATTTC. It is translated as CASSLEAGAGANVLNF. The rearrangement joins TRBV5-1 to TRBJ2-6; TRBD2 is a possible D gene (7 bases). Germline CDR1 SGHRS, CDR2 YFSETQ. CDR3 length: 16 residues.